This TCR beta chain is drawn from a study of molecular identifiers for immune sequencing clone quantification listed by TCRdb under 2018. General notes on the study: For a replicate experiment, RNA from roughly 21,000 or 96,000 naive CD8 T cells was divided into five aliquots, of which four were sequenced. This methods study used CD8 T cells to benchmark TCR RNA copy counting and molecular-identifier clustering-based TCR repertoire sequencing (MIDCIRS). General findings and caveats noted by the study authors: Modeling indicated approximately 3 TCR RNA copies recovered per cell, compared with 7.5 to 10 by digital PCR, which implies a capture efficiency of around 30%. Clones above 20 RNA copies held over 97% of molecules in CMV-specific effector cells but under 1% in naive cells. Spiked-in Jurkat TCR RNA equal to a single cell's worth was reported to be detectable even within one million naive CD8 T cells. The sizes of highly expanded clones could end up underestimated when identical TCR molecules share a barcode. When barcode sub-clustering was not used, chimeric consensus sequences inflated TCR diversity, with chimeras reaching as high as 47%. Naive libraries contained spiked-in Jurkat TCR RNA (approximately 10 copies' worth), which is not part of the donor repertoire.

The protocol used for the library was PCR. The instrument given in TCRdb is Illumina HiSeq 4000. Bulk TCR libraries were prepared as previously described, using TCR primers listed in Table S5. The Qiagen AllPrep DNA/RNA kit was used to purify total RNA. Before analysis, reads from multiple sequencing runs of the same library were pooled. Regarding the original processing steps: Reads were retained only if the reads had an exact TCR constant sequence, and the retained reads were trimmed to 150 nt and grouped according to their 12-nt molecular barcodes. Reads within each barcode group were sub-clustered using a 15% Levenshtein threshold, and quality-weighted consensus sequences were constructed for each RNA molecule. Non-functional sequences were removed, as were lower-count sequences one edit away from another. Based on fitting two negative binomial distributions, any barcode sub-cluster with under 20% of the maximum read count was discarded. TCRdb redid the processing of the public reads, applying fastp at Q25 and MiXCR, and retained in-frame beta chains. Rows with a matching CDR3 protein are joined into one entry that keeps the most common DNA and genes. The V and J calls follow TCRdb's processing rather than the paper's. The sample table shows about 640,000 distinct CDR3 sequences, and about 20% are seen once. The top ten hold roughly 0.85% of the sample.

This clonotype was detected once. The antigen this receptor binds is unknown. It differs at one base from a far larger clone, so likely a read error. In this CDR3 the conserved last residue, phenylalanine or tryptophan, is missing, so a read error is likely. Libraries of naive CD8 T cells were built from around 20,000 to 990,000 sorted cells, with 10%, 30% or 50% of the purified RNA used. On a BD FACSAria II, naive CD8 T cells were FACS-sorted as CD8+CD4-CCR7+CD45RA+ and collected into RLT Plus buffer. Detection sensitivity was tested by spiking Jurkat RNA equal to ten or so TCR copies' worth into samples containing roughly 17,000-1,100,000 naive CD8 T cells. Enrichment of CD8 T cells was performed with RosetteSep CD8+ T Cell Enrichment Cocktail and Ficoll-Paque, after which ACK red cell lysis was carried out. The TCR was taken from a human donor in good health. Some libraries in this study had Jurkat cell RNA spiked in. Sequenced material: naive CD8+ T cells from blood, with Jurkat cell RNA spiked in. Interpreted using the paper, the cell subset or site label stands for: FACS-sorted CD8+CD4-CCR7+CD45RA+ naive T cells.

The CDR3 amino acid sequence is: CASSPENTGELFS. The DNA sequence follows: TGTGCCAGCTCACCTGAGAACACCGGGGAGCTGTTTTCT. The chain is made from TRBV18 and TRBJ2-2; no D gene can be assigned with confidence. CDR1 and CDR2 are drawn from the germline V gene: KGHSH, LQKENI. The CDR3 has 13 amino acids, counting both end residues. Only the CDR3 DNA is retained, 39 bases long and in frame from the first base. V loses 3 bases, J loses 1 base, and the germline ends lie 3 bases apart.